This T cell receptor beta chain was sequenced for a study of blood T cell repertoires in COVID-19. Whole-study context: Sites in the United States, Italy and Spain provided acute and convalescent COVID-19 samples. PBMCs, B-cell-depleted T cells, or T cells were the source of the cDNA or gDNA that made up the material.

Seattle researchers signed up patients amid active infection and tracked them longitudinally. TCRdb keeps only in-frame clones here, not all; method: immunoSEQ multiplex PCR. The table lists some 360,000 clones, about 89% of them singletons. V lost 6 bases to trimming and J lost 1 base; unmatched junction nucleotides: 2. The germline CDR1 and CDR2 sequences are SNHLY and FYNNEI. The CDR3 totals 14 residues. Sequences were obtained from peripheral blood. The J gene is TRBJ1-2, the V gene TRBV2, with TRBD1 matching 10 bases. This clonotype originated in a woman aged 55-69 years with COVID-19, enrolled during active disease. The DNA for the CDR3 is TGTGCCAGCAGCGACAGGGGGCTTAACTATGGCTACACCTTC. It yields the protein CASSDRGLNYGYTF. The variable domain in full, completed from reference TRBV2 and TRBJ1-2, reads EPEVTQTPSHQVTQMGQEVILRCVPISNHLYFYWYRQILGQKVEFLVSFYNNEISEKSEIFDDQFSVERPDGSNFTLKIRSTKLEDSAMYFCASSDRGLNYGYTFGSGTRLTVV.